This T cell receptor beta chain was sequenced in a study of blood T cell repertoires in COVID-19. Between the trimmed V and J ends, which lost 5 bases and 6 bases, there was a span of 11 bases. The germline CDR1 and CDR2 sequences are KGHDR and SFDVKD. CDR3 length: 13 amino acids. This table comes from immunoSEQ multiplex PCR, and its TCRdb copy is limited to in-frame clones, with some not included. This sample has 80,000 to 100,000 clones, with about 80% found just once. The source material was peripheral blood. The sequence was collected from a human donor in a cohort sampled during active COVID-19. The gene calls are TRBV24-1 and TRBJ2-3; a possible D gene is TRBD2 (6 bases). In nucleotides, the CDR3 is TGTGCCACCAGTGTTGGAGGGTCCGATACGCAGTATTTT. It yields the protein CATSVGGSDTQYF.